The following is a T cell receptor beta chain sequence with its context. Its antigen is unknown. These data originate in a study of human T cells and chemical hapten exposure. Study-level background: Scalp application of diphenylcyclopropenone was performed weekly in patients across the entire approximately 24-week study. Study outcomes and limitations: Alopecia was present in the donors, so their immune response may differ from healthy people's.

As for time point: patch test 3, about 24 weeks after DPC sensitization. Treatment defined: therapeutic diphenylcyclopropenone sensitization with weekly scalp DPC. The V gene lost 6 bases and the J gene lost 0 bases, with 11 bases spanning the gap. This CDR3 has 14 residues. CDR1 and CDR2 (germline): DFQATT, SNEGSKA (reference sequence). Within the library, unique molecular identifiers were attached to each individual cDNA molecule. TCRdb used MiXCR to reprocess the RACE reads, holding one entry per CDR3 protein. The repertoire includes 85,000 to 100,000 distinct CDR3 sequences, roughly 27% of them detected once, and over 9% sits in the top ten.

The specimen comprised whole blood, sampled in connection with sensitization to the hapten diphenylcyclopropenone (DPC). The receptor was derived from a man aged 35 to 55 with alopecia areata. Some clones in this sample may be carry-over from other donors' samples. The rearrangement uses TRBV20-1 and TRBJ1-4; D remains unclear. CDR3 residues: CSATTVATNEKLFF. CDR3 sequence (DNA): TGCAGTGCAACGACGGTGGCAACTAATGAAAAACTGTTTTTT.